This T cell receptor (beta chain) was identified in a study of blood T cell repertoires in COVID-19. Study details: Donors in the United States, Italy and Spain gave samples during acute or convalescent COVID-19. PBMCs, B-cell-depleted T cells, or T cells were the source of the cDNA or gDNA that made up the material.

Authors' methods: Amplifying reference gene primers gave estimates of nucleated cell counts. Only in-frame clones appear in the TCRdb table, and some are missing; sequencing was by immunoSEQ multiplex PCR. That table is the source of V, J and clone size, and D and trimming were worked out from the DNA. Seen here are under 300,000 clones, around 87% observed once, and the top ten hold roughly 7%. The CDR3 spans 11 residues. V was pared by 5 bases and J by 12 bases, with 3 bases of the junction left unmatched. This clone was detected once. Input material: peripheral blood. This receptor was taken from a man in his sixties who had recovered from COVID-19. The V call is TRBV12-3 or TRBV12-4, the J call TRBJ2-1, with TRBD1 identical over 8 bases. The CDR3 nucleotides are TGTGCCAGCAGTCGGGACAGGCGGCAGTTCTTC. As protein: CASSRDRRQFF.